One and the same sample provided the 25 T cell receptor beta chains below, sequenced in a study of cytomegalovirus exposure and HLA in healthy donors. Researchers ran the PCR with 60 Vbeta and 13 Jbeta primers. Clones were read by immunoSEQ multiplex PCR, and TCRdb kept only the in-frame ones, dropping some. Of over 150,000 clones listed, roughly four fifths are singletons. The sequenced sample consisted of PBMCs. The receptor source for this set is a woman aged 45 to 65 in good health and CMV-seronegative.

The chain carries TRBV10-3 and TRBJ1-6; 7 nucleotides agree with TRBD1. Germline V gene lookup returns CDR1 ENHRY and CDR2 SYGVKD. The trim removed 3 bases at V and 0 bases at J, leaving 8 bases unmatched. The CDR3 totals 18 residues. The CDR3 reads CAISDRQGASSYNSPLHF. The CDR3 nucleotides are TGTGCCATCAGTGACAGACAGGGTGCAAGCTCCTATAATTCACCCCTCCACTTT.

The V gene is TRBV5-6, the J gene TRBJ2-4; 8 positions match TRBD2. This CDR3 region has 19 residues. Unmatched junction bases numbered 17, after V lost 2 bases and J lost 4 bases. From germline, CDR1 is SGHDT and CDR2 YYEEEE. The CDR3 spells CASSFFVSGIQNLKNIQYF. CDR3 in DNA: TGTGCCAGCAGCTTTTTTGTTAGCGGGATACAAAACTTAAAAAACATTCAGTACTTC.

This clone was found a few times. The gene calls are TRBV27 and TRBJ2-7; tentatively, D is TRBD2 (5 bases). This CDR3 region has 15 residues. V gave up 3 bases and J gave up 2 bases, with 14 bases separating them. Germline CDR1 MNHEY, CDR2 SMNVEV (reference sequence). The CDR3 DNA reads TGTGCCAGCAGTTTGGCGGGCCTCGGTGCCTACGAGCAGTACTTC. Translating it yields CASSLAGLGAYEQYF.

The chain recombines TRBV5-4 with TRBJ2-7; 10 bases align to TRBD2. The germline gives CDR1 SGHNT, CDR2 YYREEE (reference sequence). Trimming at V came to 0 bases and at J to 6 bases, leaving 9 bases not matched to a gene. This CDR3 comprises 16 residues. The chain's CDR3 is CASSLGASGSLREQYF. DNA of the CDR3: TGTGCCAGCAGCTTGGGAGCTAGCGGGAGCCTCCGCGAGCAGTACTTC.

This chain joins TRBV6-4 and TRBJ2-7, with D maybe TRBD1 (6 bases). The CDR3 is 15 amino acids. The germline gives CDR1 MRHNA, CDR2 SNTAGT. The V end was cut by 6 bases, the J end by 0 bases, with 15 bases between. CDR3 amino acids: CASRAHRDNSYEQYF. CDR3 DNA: TGTGCCAGCAGAGCCCACAGGGACAACTCCTACGAGCAGTACTTC.

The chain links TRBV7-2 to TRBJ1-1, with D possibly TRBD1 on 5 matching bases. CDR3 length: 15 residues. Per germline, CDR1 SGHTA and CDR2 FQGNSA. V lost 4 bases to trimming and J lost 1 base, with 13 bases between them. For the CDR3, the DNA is TGTGCCAGCAGCTCAGACAGCGCAACGAACACTGAAGCTTTCTTT. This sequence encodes CASSSDSATNTEAFF.

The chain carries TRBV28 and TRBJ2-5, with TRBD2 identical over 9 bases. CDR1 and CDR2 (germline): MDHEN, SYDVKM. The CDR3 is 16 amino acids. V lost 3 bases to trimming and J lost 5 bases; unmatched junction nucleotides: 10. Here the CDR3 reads CASSLRLAGVGETQYF. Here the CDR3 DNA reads TGTGCCAGCAGTTTGAGATTAGCGGGAGTAGGGGAGACCCAGTACTTC. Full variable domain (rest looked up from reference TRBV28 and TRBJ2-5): DVKVTQSSRYLVKRTGEKVFLECVQDMDHENMFWYRQDPGLGLRLIYFSYDVKMKEKGDIPEGYSVSREKKERFSLILESASTNQTSMYLCASSLRLAGVGETQYFGPGTRLLVL.

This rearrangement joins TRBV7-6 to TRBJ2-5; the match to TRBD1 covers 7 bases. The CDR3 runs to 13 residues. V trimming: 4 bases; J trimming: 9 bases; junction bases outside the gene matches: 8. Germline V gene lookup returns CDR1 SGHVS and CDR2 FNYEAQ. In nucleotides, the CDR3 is TGTGCCAGCAGCTCAGGACAGGCGTTGGCCCAGTACTTC. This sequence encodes CASSSGQALAQYF.

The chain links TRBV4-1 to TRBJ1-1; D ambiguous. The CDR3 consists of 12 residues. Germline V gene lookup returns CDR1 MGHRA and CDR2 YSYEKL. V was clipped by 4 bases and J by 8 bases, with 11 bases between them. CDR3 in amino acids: CASSPGNLEAFF. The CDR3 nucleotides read TGCGCCAGCAGCCCCGGGAACCTGGAAGCTTTCTTT.

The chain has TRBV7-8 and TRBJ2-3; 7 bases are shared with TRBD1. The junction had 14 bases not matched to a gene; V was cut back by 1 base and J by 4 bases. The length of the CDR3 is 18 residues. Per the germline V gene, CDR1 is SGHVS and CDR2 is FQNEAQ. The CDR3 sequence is CASSLVADRRRGPDTQYF. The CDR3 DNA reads TGTGCCAGCAGCTTAGTGGCCGACAGGAGAAGGGGGCCAGATACGCAGTATTTT.

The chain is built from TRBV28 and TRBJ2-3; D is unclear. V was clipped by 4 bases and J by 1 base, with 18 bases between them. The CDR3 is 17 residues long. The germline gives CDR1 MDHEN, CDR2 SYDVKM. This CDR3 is CASSYHSSVPGTDTQYF. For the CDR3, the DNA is TGTGCCAGCAGTTATCATTCAAGCGTACCCGGCACAGATACGCAGTATTTT. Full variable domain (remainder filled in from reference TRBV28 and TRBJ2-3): DVKVTQSSRYLVKRTGEKVFLECVQDMDHENMFWYRQDPGLGLRLIYFSYDVKMKEKGDIPEGYSVSREKKERFSLILESASTNQTSMYLCASSYHSSVPGTDTQYFGPGTRLTVL.

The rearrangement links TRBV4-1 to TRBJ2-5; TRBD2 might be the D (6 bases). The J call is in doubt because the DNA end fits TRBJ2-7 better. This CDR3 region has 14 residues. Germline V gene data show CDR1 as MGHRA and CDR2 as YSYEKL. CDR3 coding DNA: TGCGCCAGCAGCCATGCGGAGGGTGCCTACGAGCAGTACTTC. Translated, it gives CASSHAEGAYEQYF.

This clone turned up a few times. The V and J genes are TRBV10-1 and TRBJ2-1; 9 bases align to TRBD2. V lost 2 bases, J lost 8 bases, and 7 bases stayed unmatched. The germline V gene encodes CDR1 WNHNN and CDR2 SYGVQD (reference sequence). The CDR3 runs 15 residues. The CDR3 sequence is CASSEVIAGDDEQFF. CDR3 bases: TGCGCCAGCAGTGAGGTGATAGCGGGAGACGATGAGCAGTTCTTC.

For the CDR3, the DNA is TGTGCCAGCAGTCAGTCAGGGTTGGCCTATGGCTACACCTTC. It specifies CASSQSGLAYGYTF. The V call is TRBV11-2, the J call TRBJ1-2; perhaps TRBD1 as D (5 bases). The CDR3 is 14 residues long. Germline lookup yields CDR1 SGHAT and CDR2 FQNNGV. The V and J ends lost 6 bases and 4 bases respectively, with 15 bases between them.

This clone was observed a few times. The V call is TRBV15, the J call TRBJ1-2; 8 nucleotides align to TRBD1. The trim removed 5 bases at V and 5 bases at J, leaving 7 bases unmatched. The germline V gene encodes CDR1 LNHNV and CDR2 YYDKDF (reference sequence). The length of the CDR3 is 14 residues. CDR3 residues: CATSPSGGHYGYTF. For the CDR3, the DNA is TGTGCCACCAGCCCCTCAGGGGGCCATTATGGCTACACCTTC.

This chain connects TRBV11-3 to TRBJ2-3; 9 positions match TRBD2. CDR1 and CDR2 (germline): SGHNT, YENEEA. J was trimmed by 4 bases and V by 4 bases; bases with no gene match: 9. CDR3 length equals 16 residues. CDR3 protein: CASSSGGGGAADTQYF. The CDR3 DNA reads TGTGCCAGCAGCTCCGGCGGCGGGGGGGCCGCAGATACGCAGTATTTT.

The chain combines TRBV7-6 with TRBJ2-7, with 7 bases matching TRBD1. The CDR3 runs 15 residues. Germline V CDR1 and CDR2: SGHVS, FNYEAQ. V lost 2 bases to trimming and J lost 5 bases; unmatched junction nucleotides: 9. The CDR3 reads CASSLSATGPNEQYF. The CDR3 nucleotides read TGTGCCAGCAGCTTATCTGCGACAGGGCCTAACGAGCAGTACTTC.

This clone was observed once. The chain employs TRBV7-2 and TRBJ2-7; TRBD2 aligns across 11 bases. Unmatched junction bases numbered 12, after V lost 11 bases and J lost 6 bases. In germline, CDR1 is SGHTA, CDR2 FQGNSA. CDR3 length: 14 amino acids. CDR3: CASSGVAGGFEQYF. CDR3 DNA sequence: TGTGCCTCTAGTGGGGTAGCGGGAGGGTTCGAGCAGTACTTC.

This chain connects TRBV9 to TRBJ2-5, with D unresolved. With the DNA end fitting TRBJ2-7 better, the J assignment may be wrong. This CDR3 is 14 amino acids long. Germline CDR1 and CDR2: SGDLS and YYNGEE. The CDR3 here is CASSVGPVAYEQYF. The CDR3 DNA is TGTGCCAGCAGCGTAGGTCCGGTTGCCTACGAGCAGTACTTC.

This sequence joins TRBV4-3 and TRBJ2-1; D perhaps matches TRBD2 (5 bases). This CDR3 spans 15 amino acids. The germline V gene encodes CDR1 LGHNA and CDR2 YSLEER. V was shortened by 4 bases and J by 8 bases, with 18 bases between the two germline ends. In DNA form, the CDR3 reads TGCGCCAGCAGCCCCCGGGTGCGGGTGGGGTATGAGCAGTTCTTC. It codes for CASSPRVRVGYEQFF.

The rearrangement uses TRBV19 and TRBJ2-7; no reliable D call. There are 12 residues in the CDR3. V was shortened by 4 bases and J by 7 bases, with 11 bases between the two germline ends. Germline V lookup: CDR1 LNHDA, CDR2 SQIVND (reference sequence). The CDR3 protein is CASSSELREQYF. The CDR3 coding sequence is TGTGCCAGTAGTAGCGAACTGAGGGAGCAGTACTTC.

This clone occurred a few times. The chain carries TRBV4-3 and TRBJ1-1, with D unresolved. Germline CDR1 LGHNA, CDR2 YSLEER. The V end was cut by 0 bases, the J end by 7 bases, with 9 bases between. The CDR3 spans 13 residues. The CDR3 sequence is CASSQEPGLEAFF. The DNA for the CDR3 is TGCGCCAGCAGCCAAGAGCCGGGTCTTGAAGCTTTCTTT.

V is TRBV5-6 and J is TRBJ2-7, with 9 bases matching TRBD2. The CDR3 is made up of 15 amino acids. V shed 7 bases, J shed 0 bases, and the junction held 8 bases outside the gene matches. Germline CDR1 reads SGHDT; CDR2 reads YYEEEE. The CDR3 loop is CASRGLAGSSYEQYF. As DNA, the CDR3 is TGTGCCAGCCGCGGCCTAGCGGGGAGCTCCTACGAGCAGTACTTC.

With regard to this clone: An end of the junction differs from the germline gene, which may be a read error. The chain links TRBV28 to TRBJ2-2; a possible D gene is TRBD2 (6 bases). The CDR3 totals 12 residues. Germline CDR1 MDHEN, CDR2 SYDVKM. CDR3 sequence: CASGVDLGGLFF. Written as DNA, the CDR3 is TGTGCCAGCGGAGTGGACCTCGGGGGGCTGTTTTTT. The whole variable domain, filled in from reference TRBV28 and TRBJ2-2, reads DVKVTQSSRYLVKRTGEKVFLECVQDMDHENMFWYRQDPGLGLRLIYFSYDVKMKEKGDIPEGYSVSREKKERFSLILESASTNQTSMYLCASGVDLGGLFFGEGSRLTVL.

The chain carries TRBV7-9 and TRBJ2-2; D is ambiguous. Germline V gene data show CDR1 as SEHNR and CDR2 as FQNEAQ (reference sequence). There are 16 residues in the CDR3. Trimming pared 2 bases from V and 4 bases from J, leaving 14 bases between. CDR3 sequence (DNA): TGTGCCAGCAGCTTATCCTTAACAGCCGGCACCGGGGAGCTGTTTTTT. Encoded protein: CASSLSLTAGTGELFF. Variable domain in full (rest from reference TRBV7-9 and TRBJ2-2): DTGVSQNPRHKITKRGQNVTFRCDPISEHNRLYWYRQTLGQGPEFLTYFQNEAQLEKSRLLSDRFSAERPKGSFSTLEIQRTEQGDSAMYLCASSLSLTAGTGELFFGEGSRLTVL.